These 31 T cell receptor beta chains share one sample of origin, sequenced in a study of blood T cell repertoires in COVID-19. Method: immunoSEQ multiplex PCR; TCRdb's copy keeps in-frame clones and lacks some. This table has around 100,000 clones, 87% appearing once. The sequenced sample was peripheral blood. These receptors were taken from a man aged 50 or older in a cohort sampled during active COVID-19.

This chain uses TRBV7-2 with TRBJ2-5; 8 nucleotides match TRBD2. Germline V lookup: CDR1 SGHTA, CDR2 FQGNSA. V shed 5 bases, J shed 9 bases, and the junction held 14 bases outside the gene matches. The CDR3 consists of 15 residues. The CDR3 spells CASSPPVTSGVSQYF. CDR3 in DNA: TGTGCCAGCAGCCCGCCGGTTACTAGCGGCGTGTCCCAGTACTTC. The full variable domain, rest sourced from reference TRBV7-2 and TRBJ2-5, is GAGVSQSPSNKVTEKGKDVELRCDPISGHTALYWYRQSLGQGLEFLIYFQGNSAPDKSGLPSDRFSAERTGGSVSTLTIQRTQQEDSAVYLCASSPPVTSGVSQYFGPGTRLLVL.

The rearrangement joins TRBV7-6 to TRBJ2-5; 12 nucleotides line up with TRBD2. CDR1 and CDR2 from the germline V gene are SGHVS and FNYEAQ. Trimming at V came to 1 base and at J to 4 bases, leaving 7 bases not matched to a gene. The CDR3 covers 17 residues. The CDR3 region is CASSLGASGGARETQYF. The CDR3 DNA sequence: TGTGCCAGCAGCTTAGGGGCTAGCGGGGGGGCGAGAGAGACCCAGTACTTC.

This chain links TRBV5-5 with TRBJ2-1, with 10 bases fitting TRBD2. The CDR3 has 16 residues. The germline CDR1 and CDR2 sequences are SGHKS and YYEKEE (reference sequence). V was pared by 4 bases and J by 8 bases, with 12 bases of the junction left unmatched. Here the CDR3 DNA reads TGTGCCAGCAGCCTCGGGAGCGGGGGGGCGACGGATGAGCAGTTCTTC. Its translation is CASSLGSGGATDEQFF.

The J gene is TRBJ1-5, the V gene TRBV5-3, with TRBD1 identical over 7 bases. TRBV5-3 falls under the ORF class, with uncertain function. With V trimmed by 4 bases and J by 9 bases, 10 bases remained unmatched. CDR3 length: 14 amino acids. The CDR3 DNA reads TGTGCCAGAAGCCCCGGGACAGCCCAACGGCCCCAGCATTTT. Translating gives CARSPGTAQRPQHF.

This chain connects TRBV7-2 to TRBJ1-4, with 7 bases lining up with TRBD1. The CDR3 has 15 amino acids. CDR1 SGHTA and CDR2 FQGNSA come from the germline V gene. The junction had 11 bases not matched to a gene; V was cut back by 5 bases and J by 8 bases. The CDR3 DNA reads as TGTGCCAGCAGCCCCCCAGGGGGTGGAGTCGAAAAACTGTTTTTT. It codes for CASSPPGGGVEKLFF. The variable domain in full, completed from reference TRBV7-2 and TRBJ1-4, reads GAGVSQSPSNKVTEKGKDVELRCDPISGHTALYWYRQSLGQGLEFLIYFQGNSAPDKSGLPSDRFSAERTGGSVSTLTIQRTQQEDSAVYLCASSPPGGGVEKLFFGSGTQLSVL.

The gene calls are TRBV27 and TRBJ1-2; 8 nucleotides align to TRBD1. This CDR3 is 14 amino acids long. Germline CDR1 and CDR2: MNHEY and SMNVEV (reference sequence). The V segment lost 5 bases and the J segment 7 bases; nucleotides outside the gene matches: 9. In nucleotides, the CDR3 is TGTGCCAGCAGTGGAGCAGGGGGCGAGGTTGGCTACACCTTC. Translated: CASSGAGGEVGYTF.

The chain links TRBV5-1 to TRBJ2-1, with 14 bases aligning to TRBD2. The germline gives CDR1 SGHRS, CDR2 YFSETQ. The junction had 13 bases not matched to a gene; V was cut back by 3 bases and J by 5 bases. CDR3 length equals 19 residues. The CDR3 region is CASSSGLAGVSTVNNEQFF. In DNA, the CDR3 is TGCGCCAGCAGCTCGGGACTAGCGGGGGTGTCCACGGTCAACAATGAGCAGTTCTTC.

J is TRBJ2-2 and V is TRBV5-1, with TRBD2 as a possible D gene (6 bases). CDR3 length: 14 amino acids. V shed 0 bases and J shed 4 bases, with 7 bases lying between them. The germline gives CDR1 SGHRS, CDR2 YFSETQ. The CDR3 protein is CASSLVGGTGELFF. CDR3 nucleotides: TGCGCCAGCAGCTTGGTGGGGGGCACCGGGGAGCTGTTTTTT.

Only a few counts were recorded for this clone. The rearrangement joins TRBV4-1 to TRBJ2-7; TRBD1 matches at 9 bases. V gave up 1 base and J gave up 0 bases; unmatched junction bases: 1. The germline gives CDR1 MGHRA, CDR2 YSYEKL. The CDR3 runs to 15 residues. CDR3 DNA sequence: TGCGCCAGCAGCCAAGGGGACAGGGTCTCCTACGAGCAGTACGTC. Amino acid sequence: CASSQGDRVSYEQYV.

The chain joins TRBV6-5 to TRBJ2-3; D is possibly TRBD2 (7 bases). The CDR3 has 11 amino acids. CDR1 and CDR2 from the germline V gene are MNHEY and SVGAGI. Between the trimmed V and J ends, which lost 8 bases and 7 bases, there was a span of 10 bases. CDR3 sequence (DNA): TGTGCCAGCGGGGGGGCAAATACGCAGTATTTT. As protein: CASGGANTQYF.

V gene TRBV14 combines with J gene TRBJ2-3; the D gene is possibly TRBD2 (5 bases). The ends were cut back, 4 bases at V and 4 bases at J, with 12 bases in the middle. Germline V gene lookup returns CDR1 SGHDN and CDR2 FVKESK. The CDR3 has 14 residues. CDR3 nucleotide sequence: TGTGCCAGCAGCCCCGACCTGAGGGCAGATACGCAGTATTTT. Its protein product is CASSPDLRADTQYF.

The chain carries TRBV6-2 or TRBV6-3 and TRBJ2-3, with D possibly being TRBD1 (6 bases). Trimming took 5 bases from V and 1 from J, leaving 13 bases between them. The CDR3 is 15 residues long. The germline CDR1 and CDR2 sequences are MNHEY and SVGEGT. CDR3 DNA: TGTGCCAGCAGTCTGGGGGCAGGGGGCACAGATACGCAGTATTTT. Translating it yields CASSLGAGGTDTQYF.

The chain employs TRBV7-9 and TRBJ1-5; 8 positions match TRBD1. The CDR3 contains 16 residues. CDR1 SEHNR and CDR2 FQNEAQ come from the germline V gene (reference sequence). The trim removed 1 base at V and 5 bases at J, leaving 7 bases unmatched. CDR3 amino acids: CASSLVRTGGHQPQHF. CDR3 DNA: TGTGCCAGCAGCTTAGTTCGCACAGGGGGACATCAGCCCCAGCATTTT.

The chain has TRBV9 and TRBJ2-2; 7 bases line up with TRBD2. The germline gives CDR1 SGDLS, CDR2 YYNGEE. Trimming cost V 5 bases and J 7 bases; bases outside gene matches: 5. This CDR3 spans 13 amino acids. The CDR3 reads CASRTSFSGELFF. CDR3 DNA sequence: TGTGCCAGCAGGACTAGCTTCAGCGGGGAGCTGTTTTTT. Together with reference TRBV9 and TRBJ2-2, the CDR3 gives the full variable domain: DSGVTQTPKHLITATGQRVTLRCSPRSGDLSVYWYQQSLDQGLQFLIQYYNGEERAKGNILERFSAQQFPDLHSELNLSSLELGDSALYFCASRTSFSGELFFGEGSRLTVL.

This chain connects TRBV4-2 to TRBJ1-3, with no clear D. Trimming removed 4 bases from V and 1 base from J, with 26 bases in between. Germline assignment: CDR1 LGHNA and CDR2 YNFKEQ. The CDR3 totals 20 residues. The CDR3 nucleotides read TGTGCCAGCAGCCTCCGACTGAAAGGCGAGGGTCATAATTCTGGAAACACCATATATTTT. Protein product: CASSLRLKGEGHNSGNTIYF.

The chain combines TRBV5-8 with TRBJ1-5, with D uncertain. Germline V CDR1 and CDR2: SGHTS, YDEGEE. Trimming removed 2 bases from V and 0 bases from J, with 9 bases in between. The CDR3 has 15 amino acids. The CDR3 nucleotides are TGTGCCAGCAGCTTAGACGGAGATAGCAATCAGCCCCAGCATTTT. This sequence encodes CASSLDGDSNQPQHF. Complete variable domain (other parts from reference TRBV5-8 and TRBJ1-5): EAGVTQSPTHLIKTRGQQATLRCSPISGHTSVYWYQQALGLGLQFLLWYDEGEERNRGNFPPRFSGRQFPNYSSELNVNALELEDSALYLCASSLDGDSNQPQHFGDGTRLSIL.

The chain employs TRBV21-1 and TRBJ2-2; TRBD1 is taken as the D call from the table, unchecked against the DNA. TRBV21-1 is marked as a pseudogene. This CDR3 spans 15 amino acids. CDR3 amino acids: CASSKRDRGPEELFF. CDR3 bases: TGTGCCAGCAGCAAACGGGACAGGGGTCCGGAGGAGCTGTTTTTT.

This rearrangement joins TRBV7-9 to TRBJ1-2; no clear D gene. Trimming stripped 10 bases from V and 4 bases from J, with 16 bases between. The germline V gene encodes CDR1 SEHNR and CDR2 FQNEAQ (reference sequence). CDR3 length equals 13 residues. This chain's CDR3 is CATAGSAGYGYTF. The CDR3 nucleotides read TGTGCCACCGCCGGGTCTGCTGGCTATGGCTACACCTTC.

The chain carries TRBV5-1 and TRBJ2-7; D possibly corresponds to TRBD1 (7 bases). The V and J ends lost 4 bases and 0 bases respectively, with 17 bases between them. Germline V gives CDR1 SGHRS, CDR2 YFSETQ. CDR3 length: 16 residues. The CDR3 reads CASSMYAGQLSYEQYF. DNA for the CDR3: TGCGCCAGCAGCATGTATGCGGGACAGCTCTCCTACGAGCAGTACTTC.

V and J are TRBV28 and TRBJ1-2; maybe TRBD1 (6 bases). Germline loops: CDR1 MDHEN, CDR2 SYDVKM. CDR3 length: 16 residues. Trimming cost V 4 bases and J 4 bases, with 19 bases left between them. The chain's CDR3 is CASSSPAGAPGYGYTF. In DNA, the CDR3 is TGTGCCAGCAGTTCGCCGGCGGGGGCCCCGGGCTATGGCTACACCTTC.

The V gene is TRBV5-1, the J gene TRBJ1-1; D remains unclear. This CDR3 region has 15 residues. Germline CDR1 SGHRS, CDR2 YFSETQ. Trimming removed 4 bases at V and 0 bases at J, with 13 bases between. The CDR3 loop is CASSPSVFMNTEAFF. In DNA form, the CDR3 reads TGCGCCAGCAGCCCATCGGTATTCATGAACACTGAAGCTTTCTTT. The full variable domain, its missing parts supplied by reference TRBV5-1 and TRBJ1-1, is KAGVTQTPRYLIKTRGQQVTLSCSPISGHRSVSWYQQTPGQGLQFLFEYFSETQRNKGNFPGRFSGRQFSNSRSEMNVSTLELGDSALYLCASSPSVFMNTEAFFGQGTRLTVV.

The chain recombines TRBV7-6 with TRBJ1-1, with D unresolved. V was pared by 5 bases and J by 1 base, with 14 bases between. Germline V gives CDR1 SGHVS, CDR2 FNYEAQ. The CDR3 extends over 15 amino acids. The CDR3 loop is CASSRAGIKNTEAFF. The CDR3, as DNA: TGTGCCAGCAGCCGAGCGGGGATAAAGAACACTGAAGCTTTCTTT.

V is TRBV5-5 and J is TRBJ1-4; D ambiguous. Between the trimmed V and J ends, which lost 0 bases and 7 bases, there was a span of 4 bases. Germline V gene data show CDR1 as SGHKS and CDR2 as YYEKEE (reference sequence). This CDR3 is 12 amino acids long. The CDR3 region is CASSLAGEKLFF. The CDR3 DNA sequence: TGTGCCAGCAGCTTGGCGGGTGAAAAACTGTTTTTT. The variable domain in full, with the rest retrieved from reference TRBV5-5 and TRBJ1-4, is DAGVTQSPTHLIKTRGQQVTLRCSPISGHKSVSWYQQVLGQGPQFIFQYYEKEERGRGNFPDRFSARQFPNYSSELNVNALLLGDSALYLCASSLAGEKLFFGSGTQLSVL.

This clone was observed a handful of times. The chain is built from TRBV7-9 and TRBJ2-7; the D gene is possibly TRBD2 (5 bases). This CDR3 is 14 amino acids long. V was shortened by 3 bases and J by 2 bases, with 11 bases between the two germline ends. Germline CDR1 SEHNR, CDR2 FQNEAQ (reference sequence). The CDR3 loop is CASSFDYRTYEQYV. The CDR3 region has the DNA TGTGCCAGCAGCTTCGACTACCGTACCTACGAGCAGTACGTC.

This clone occurred once. The chain has TRBV18 and TRBJ2-1, with TRBD2 matching over 8 bases. The CDR3 totals 17 residues. The germline CDR1 and CDR2 sequences are KGHSH and LQKENI. Germline trimming cut 1 base from V and 8 bases from J; bases unmatched to any gene: 13. CDR3 in amino acids: CASSPLRSGGGTDEQFF. Written as DNA, the CDR3 is TGTGCCAGCTCACCACTGCGGTCGGGGGGGGGCACCGATGAGCAGTTCTTC.

The gene calls are TRBV28 and TRBJ2-2; TRBD2 agrees at 9 bases. V shed 6 bases, J shed 6 bases, and the junction held 11 bases outside the gene matches. Germline CDR1 and CDR2: MDHEN and SYDVKM. This CDR3 spans 16 amino acids. The CDR3 protein is CASSSLSAGGPGELFF. The CDR3, as DNA: TGTGCCAGCAGCTCCCTTTCGGCGGGGGGGCCCGGGGAGCTGTTTTTT.

This clone was seen a single time. The rearrangement uses TRBV6-6 and TRBJ2-2; TRBD2 agrees at 7 bases. With V trimmed by 10 bases and J by 4 bases, 3 bases remained unmatched. This CDR3 is built from 12 residues. Germline V CDR1 and CDR2: MNHNY, SVGAGI (reference sequence). In nucleotides, the CDR3 is TGTGCCACCCGCGGGGGCACCGGGGAGCTGTTTTTT. Translated: CATRGGTGELFF.

The chain uses TRBV2 and TRBJ2-2, with 7 nucleotides matching TRBD1. The J segment lost 5 bases and the V segment lost 5 bases, leaving 2 bases of the junction unmatched. Germline lookup yields CDR1 SNHLY and CDR2 FYNNEI. The CDR3 is made up of 13 amino acids. The CDR3 bases are TGTGCCAGCAGTCTACAGGGGACCGGGGAGCTGTTTTTT. The encoded protein is CASSLQGTGELFF.

The chain uses TRBV5-1 and TRBJ1-1; D might be TRBD1 (6 bases). V was clipped by 4 bases and J by 3 bases, with 13 bases between them. Germline V CDR1 and CDR2: SGHRS, YFSETQ. The CDR3 totals 14 residues. The CDR3 nucleotides are TGCGCCAGCAGCCCCAGGGGAAGGGACACTGAAGCTTTCTTT. Its protein product is CASSPRGRDTEAFF.

This sequence joins TRBV7-2 and TRBJ2-7, with TRBD1 matching 7 bases. The CDR3 covers 14 residues. Unmatched junction bases numbered 11, after V lost 5 bases and J lost 7 bases. Germline V gives CDR1 SGHTA, CDR2 FQGNSA. The CDR3 DNA reads TGTGCCAGCAGCACGAGACAGGGTTTACTTGAGCAGTACTTC. Translated: CASSTRQGLLEQYF.

This clone was observed a single time. This chain connects TRBV28 to TRBJ1-6, with TRBD1 identical over 8 bases. There are 15 residues in the CDR3. V was clipped by 5 bases and J by 10 bases; unmatched bases: 10. Germline CDR1 MDHEN, CDR2 SYDVKM. The CDR3 nucleotides are TGTGCCAGCAGTGGCGCCGGACAGGGCAGATCACCCCTCCACTTT. It translates to CASSGAGQGRSPLHF.